Sequencing of this TCR beta chain was carried out in a study of coeliac disease. Study observations and caveats: Active celiac intraepithelial and lamina propria samples had lower TRB and TRG clonality than control samples.

The data were produced by immunoSEQ multiplex PCR, yet TCRdb's version contains in-frame clones alone and is incomplete. The sample carries 3,000 to 4,000 clones, 66% recorded once. Germline values: CDR1 KGHSH, CDR2 LQKENI. The CDR3 contains 14 residues. With regard to this clone: The antigen remains unidentified.

Material for sequencing was intraepithelial lymphocytes from the gut. The gene calls are TRBV18 and TRBJ2-5, with D maybe TRBD1 (5 bases). The J call may be mistaken, given a closer DNA end match to TRBJ2-7. This TCR derives from a woman aged 60 to 75 with active celiac disease. The CDR3 DNA reads TGTGCCAGCTCACCACCGGGGCTAACCTACGAGCAGTACTTC. It translates to CASSPPGLTYEQYF.